The 4 T cell receptor beta chains below all came from one sample that was sequenced in a study of shared clonotypes between healthy human individuals. Some clones are missing from TCRdb's copy, which holds only in-frame ones; the method was immunoSEQ multiplex PCR. Among 2 million to 2.5 million clones listed, 93% were seen once. The sequenced material came from naive CD4+ T cells from PBMCs. The sample's subset: CD45RA+ positively selected. These receptor sequences come from a man aged 18 to 30 in good health. Some clones in this sample may be carry-over from other donors' samples.

The chain combines TRBV5-1 with TRBJ2-2, with D unresolved. The CDR3 length is 15 residues. Germline loops: CDR1 SGHRS, CDR2 YFSETQ. V was cut by 2 bases and J by 0 bases, with 8 bases left in between. CDR3 in amino acids: CASSFYVANTGELFF. The CDR3 DNA reads as TGCGCCAGCAGCTTTTACGTTGCGAACACCGGGGAGCTGTTTTTT.

The chain employs TRBV28 and TRBJ2-2; 7 bases are a match to TRBD2. This CDR3 contains 14 residues. CDR1 MDHEN and CDR2 SYDVKM come from the germline V gene. Trimming took 4 bases from V and 6 from J; bases not matched to a gene: 5. The CDR3 spells CASSSPGRAGELFF. The CDR3 region has the DNA TGTGCCAGCAGTTCCCCAGGGAGGGCCGGGGAGCTGTTTTTT.

V gene TRBV13 combines with J gene TRBJ1-2; D remains unclear. The CDR3 consists of 15 residues. V was clipped by 2 bases and J by 6 bases, with 16 bases between them. Germline V gene data show CDR1 as PRHDT and CDR2 as FYEKMQ (reference sequence). CDR3 nucleotide sequence: TGTGCCAGCAGCTTACTGGCCAGTAGTAGCCATGGCTACACCTTC. Translating it yields CASSLLASSSHGYTF.

V is TRBV5-4 and J is TRBJ2-7; 8 positions match TRBD1. Germline V gene sequence: CDR1 SGHNT, CDR2 YYREEE (reference sequence). This CDR3 region has 15 residues. J gave up 2 bases and V 4 bases, and 8 bases lay outside the gene matches. CDR3 in DNA: TGTGCCAGCAGCGTGGCCGGGACAGGTACCTACGAGCAGTACTTC. This codes for CASSVAGTGTYEQYF. The full variable domain, its missing parts supplied by reference TRBV5-4 and TRBJ2-7, is ETGVTQSPTHLIKTRGQQVTLRCSSQSGHNTVSWYQQALGQGPQFIFQYYREEENGRGNFPPRFSGLQFPNYSSELNVNALELDDSALYLCASSVAGTGTYEQYFGPGTRLTVT.